A selection of T cell receptor beta chains follows, all from one sample in a study of T cell repertoires in cytomegalovirus infection. TCRdb independently ran MiXCR on the reads; one entry per CDR3 protein. The table records approximately 170,000 distinct CDR3 sequences, 17% of them present only once. The sequenced sample consisted of CD8+ T cells from PBMCs. These receptor sequences come from a human donor in good health (CMV status not recorded). Some clones in this sample may be carry-over from other donors' samples. The CDR3 runs from the conserved cysteine through the conserved F or W. Each record gives: clone size, D gene, CDR3 length, V gene, J gene, CDR3 DNA, CDR3 protein. D genes are given only for firm matches. Clone size is not always given. Where it is, it says once, few, many or a class for expanded clones.

many	TRBD2	17	TRBV7-8	TRBJ2-5	TGTGCCAGCAGCTTAGGGTTCGGAAGCGGGAGAGACGAGACCCAGTACTTC	CASSLGFGSGRDETQYF
few	TRBD1	14	TRBV5-1	TRBJ2-2	TGCGCCAGCAGCCTACGACAGGGTTCCGGGGAGCTGTTTTTT	CASSLRQGSGELFF
few	-	12	TRBV7-9	TRBJ1-5	TGTGCCAGCAGCTCCGAAATCCAGCCCCAGCATTTT	CASSSEIQPQHF
-	TRBD1	12	TRBV7-9	TRBJ2-1	TGTGCCAGCAGCTTAGGCCGGGACAGGGAGTTCTTC	CASSLGRDREFF
-	-	14	TRBV6-8	TRBJ2-3	TGTGCCAGCAGTTACCTGACTAGCACAGATACGCAGTATTTT	CASSYLTSTDTQYF
-	-	13	TRBV6-2/TRBV6-3	TRBJ2-2	TGTGACAGCCATCTGACGGACACCGGGGAGCTGTTTTTT	CDSHLTDTGELFF
-	TRBD1	12	TRBV7-6	TRBJ1-2	TGTGCCAGCAGCGGGGACAGGGTTGACTACACCTTC	CASSGDRVDYTF
few	-	15	TRBV18	TRBJ1-5	TGTGCCAGCTCACCGACCAGGGGTTCGGGGCAGCCCCAGCATTTT	CASSPTRGSGQPQHF
-	-	15	TRBV5-1	TRBJ2-7	TGCGCCAGCAGCCCCCCCGGACAGCAGCCCCACGAGCAGTACTTC	CASSPPGQQPHEQYF
-	-	14	TRBV5-1	TRBJ2-4	TGCGCCAGCAGCCCGGACAGCTCCAAAAACATTCAGTACTTC	CASSPDSSKNIQYF